A selection of T cell receptor beta chains follows, all from one sample in a study of metastatic and nonmetastatic thyroid tumors. Using MiXCR, TCRdb re-called clones from the PCR reads. The profile shows under 30,000 clones, just under 15% of them singletons. Sequencing was performed on blood. These receptor sequences come from a female donor with papillary thyroid cancer or a benign thyroid nodule (not recorded which). Some clones in this sample may be carry-over from other donors' samples. The CDR3 runs from the conserved cysteine through the conserved F or W. D genes are given only for firm matches. The listing skips clone size in some rows; elsewhere it reads once, few, many or a size class.

>.|TRBV6-1|TRBJ1-6|TRBD1
TGTGCCAGCAGTAAAAAGTTGACAGGGAGTTCACCCCTCCACTTT
CASSKKLTGSSPLHF
>.|TRBV30|TRBJ2-7|TRBD2
TGTGCCTGGAGTGTAGAGCCTAGCGGCCACGAGCAGTACTTC
CAWSVEPSGHEQYF
>many|TRBV11-2|TRBJ1-4|.
TGTGCCAGCAGCGAACAGGGCGAAAAACTGTTTTTT
CASSEQGEKLFF
>few|TRBV27|TRBJ2-1|.
TGTGCCAGCAGTTTAGGTGGGGGCCCTAATGAGCAGTTCTTC
CASSLGGGPNEQFF
>many|TRBV2|TRBJ2-5|.
TGTGCCAGCAGTGACCGGGTCTACGAGACCCAGTACTTC
CASSDRVYETQYF
>many|TRBV2|TRBJ2-1|.
TGTGCCAGCAGTGCCCGGAGCGGAGCCTACAATGAGCAGTTCTTC
CASSARSGAYNEQFF
>many|TRBV28|TRBJ2-1|.
TGTGCCAGCACCTTGGACCGTGATGAGCAGTTCTTC
CASTLDRDEQFF
>many|TRBV11-2|TRBJ2-7|TRBD2
TGTGCCAGCAGCCGAGGGCGGGAGAGCCTCTACGAGCAGTACTTC
CASSRGRESLYEQYF
>few|TRBV6-1|TRBJ2-1|TRBD2
TGTGCCAGCGGTCCACAGTCTAGCGGTCGGGGGAATGAGCAGTTCTTC
CASGPQSSGRGNEQFF
>many|TRBV11-2|TRBJ2-5|.
TGTGCCAGCAGCTCCGGACAGTTGGGAGGGCCCCAGTACTTC
CASSSGQLGGPQYF
>.|TRBV19|TRBJ1-4|.
TGTGCCAGTAGTATGAACGCAGTGGGCCCGGCAACTAATGAAAAACTGTTTTTT
CASSMNAVGPATNEKLFF
>.|TRBV4-1|TRBJ2-5|TRBD2
TGCGCCAGCAGCCGCGGACTAGCAGTGGGTGAGACCCAGTACTTC
CASSRGLAVGETQYF
>medium-sized|TRBV6-5|TRBJ2-7|.
TGTGCCAGCAGTTACAGGGGAGACGAGCAGTACTTC
CASSYRGDEQYF
>many|TRBV18|TRBJ1-4|.
TGTGCCAGCTCACCAGGGACGACGGATGAAAAACTGTTTTTT
CASSPGTTDEKLFF
>.|TRBV20-1|TRBJ1-1|.
TGCAGTGCCAGGCAGCCGGCCCGGGGCGCTGAAGCTTTCTTT
CSARQPARGAEAFF
>many|TRBV20-1|TRBJ2-4|TRBD2
TGCAGTGCTAGCCCCGGGTTGGGGGGTAGCGGGAGCCGTGACATTCAGTACTTC
CSASPGLGGSGSRDIQYF
>many|TRBV20-1|TRBJ2-2|.
TGCAGTGCTTCAGCGAGTGAGGTGAACACCGGGGAGCTGTTTTTT
CSASASEVNTGELFF
>medium-sized|TRBV6-1|TRBJ1-3|TRBD1
TGTGCCAGCAGTAAGGACAGGAGCTCTGGAAACACCATATATTTT
CASSKDRSSGNTIYF
>medium-sized|TRBV28|TRBJ1-3|TRBD1
TGTGCCAGCAGACTCGACAGGGGCCCTGGAAACACCATATATTTT
CASRLDRGPGNTIYF
>.|TRBV20-1|TRBJ2-5|.
TGCAGTGCTATCCCCGGGACCAAAGAGACCCAGTACTTC
CSAIPGTKETQYF
>many|TRBV6-2/TRBV6-3|TRBJ2-3|.
TGTGCCAGCACTAAAGTATTGGGAGGAGATACGCAGTATTTT
CASTKVLGGDTQYF
>many|TRBV30|TRBJ2-1|.
TGTGCCTGGAGGGACGGACTGTACAATGAGCAGTTCTTC
CAWRDGLYNEQFF
>many|TRBV7-2|TRBJ2-1|.
TGTGCCAGCAGCTTCCCCGCGGATTTAGGTCCCTCCAGGTCCTACAATGAGCAGTTCTTC
CASSFPADLGPSRSYNEQFF
>many|TRBV2|TRBJ2-3|.
TGTGCCAGCAGTGACGGCGGGAAAGATACGCAGTATTTT
CASSDGGKDTQYF
>.|TRBV6-1|TRBJ2-1|TRBD2
TGTGCCAGCACCCTTGTAGCGGGAGCTCTTGGTGAGCAGTTCTTC
CASTLVAGALGEQFF
>medium-sized|TRBV18|TRBJ1-2|.
TGTGCCAGCTCACCTCTTTCAGGAGGAACAAACTATGGCTACACCTTC
CASSPLSGGTNYGYTF
>few|TRBV27|TRBJ2-7|TRBD2
TGTGTCAGCAGTTTTTCCGGGACTATCTCCTACGAGCAGTACTTC
CVSSFSGTISYEQYF
>.|TRBV11-2|TRBJ2-7|TRBD1
TGTGCCAGCAGCTACGGGACAGGCTACGAGCAGTACTTC
CASSYGTGYEQYF
>many|TRBV7-8|TRBJ1-5|.
TGTGCCAGCAGCCCCCGTGAAGGGTTAGATCAGCCCCAGCATTTT
CASSPREGLDQPQHF
>many|TRBV28|TRBJ1-5|TRBD1
TGTGCCAGCAGTCTTTGGGACAGTAGCAATCAGCCCCAGCATTTT
CASSLWDSSNQPQHF
>many|TRBV18|TRBJ2-1|.
TGTGCCAGCTCACCACCCTACCCGGCTCATGAGCAGTTCTTC
CASSPPYPAHEQFF
>medium-sized|TRBV6-1|TRBJ2-1|TRBD2
TGTGCCAGCCCGAAGACTAGCGGGAGTGAGAATGAGCAGTTCTTC
CASPKTSGSENEQFF
>many|TRBV27|TRBJ2-7|.
TGTGCCAGCAGTTTACTTCCAGGGGCCTACGAGCAGTACTTC
CASSLLPGAYEQYF
>many|TRBV29-1|TRBJ2-3|.
TGCAGCGTGGCTCTGGACACGGCAGATACGCAGTATTTT
CSVALDTADTQYF
>many|TRBV5-8|TRBJ1-5|.
TGTGCCAGCAGCTTGATGGGGCTTAGCAATCAGCCCCAGCATTTT
CASSLMGLSNQPQHF
>many|TRBV6-2/TRBV6-3|TRBJ2-4|.
TGTGCCAGCAGTTACTCGGAACGTCTTCTAGCCAAAAACATTCAGTACTTC
CASSYSERLLAKNIQYF
>many|TRBV28|TRBJ2-1|.
TGTGCCAGCAGTTTAAGGCGGGTTGGGTCCTACAATGAGCAGTTCTTC
CASSLRRVGSYNEQFF
>many|TRBV7-9|TRBJ2-2|TRBD2
TGTGCCAGCAGCTTACGCCCCCCCGGGGCTAGCGGGAGGGCCGGGGAGCTGTTTTTT
CASSLRPPGASGRAGELFF
>many|TRBV11-2|TRBJ1-6|TRBD1
TGTGCCAGCAGCAATTCTCCCGGGACAGGGGTTTCACCCCTCCACTTT
CASSNSPGTGVSPLHF
>many|TRBV28|TRBJ2-7|.
TGTGCCAGCAGCTTTGGTGGGGGCAACGAGCAGTACTTC
CASSFGGGNEQYF
>medium-sized|TRBV2|TRBJ2-7|TRBD2
TGTGCCAGCAGTGAACAGGCGGGGGGACCCTACGAGCAGTACTTC
CASSEQAGGPYEQYF
>many|TRBV7-8|TRBJ2-3|TRBD2
TGTGCCAGCAGCTTCAGCGGGAGTACGGGGGATACGCAGTATTTT
CASSFSGSTGDTQYF
>.|TRBV6-2/TRBV6-3|TRBJ1-5|.
TGTGCCAGCAGTCCTAGGGGATTCAGAGGTCAGCCCCAGCATTTT
CASSPRGFRGQPQHF
>many|TRBV28|TRBJ2-2|TRBD1
TGTGCCAGCAGCATTTTCAGACAGGGGATGAAAGACGGGGAGCTGTTTTTT
CASSIFRQGMKDGELFF
>many|TRBV6-1|TRBJ1-1|TRBD1
TGTGCCAGCAGTCTTACAGGGGCTGAAGCTTTCTTT
CASSLTGAEAFF
>many|TRBV6-1|TRBJ2-3|TRBD2
TGTGCCAGCATTCGGACTAGCGGGAGTGGCACAGATACGCAGTATTTT
CASIRTSGSGTDTQYF
>many|TRBV5-6|TRBJ2-7|TRBD1
TGTGCCAGCAGCTCACAGGGGGCCGGGTACGAGCAGTACTTC
CASSSQGAGYEQYF
>many|TRBV28|TRBJ1-5|.
TGTGCCAGCAGTGACCGGTTCGACGGGGCGAGCAATCAGCCCCAGCATTTT
CASSDRFDGASNQPQHF
>.|TRBV28|TRBJ2-1|TRBD1
TGTGCCGGCAGGGAGACTCAGGGGGCGGTATCCTACAATGAGCAGTTCTTC
CAGRETQGAVSYNEQFF
>many|TRBV14|TRBJ2-1|TRBD2
TGTGCCAGCAGCCGAGAATCCGGGACTAGCAGCTACAATGAGCAGTTCTTC
CASSRESGTSSYNEQFF
>many|TRBV27|TRBJ2-5|TRBD2
TGTGCCAGCAGTTTATCGGGCGGTCCTAGCGGGAGTGAGACCCAGTACTTC
CASSLSGGPSGSETQYF
>many|TRBV6-1|TRBJ2-2|.
TGTGCCAGCAGCCCCACAGCGAACACCGGGGAGCTGTTTTTT
CASSPTANTGELFF
>few|TRBV2|TRBJ1-6|.
TGTGCCAGCAGCAGACAGGTTGCTAATTCACCCCTCCACTTT
CASSRQVANSPLHF
>.|TRBV18|TRBJ2-7|TRBD1
TGTGCCAGCAGCCAGGGACAGGGGGTCTACGAGCAGTACTTC
CASSQGQGVYEQYF